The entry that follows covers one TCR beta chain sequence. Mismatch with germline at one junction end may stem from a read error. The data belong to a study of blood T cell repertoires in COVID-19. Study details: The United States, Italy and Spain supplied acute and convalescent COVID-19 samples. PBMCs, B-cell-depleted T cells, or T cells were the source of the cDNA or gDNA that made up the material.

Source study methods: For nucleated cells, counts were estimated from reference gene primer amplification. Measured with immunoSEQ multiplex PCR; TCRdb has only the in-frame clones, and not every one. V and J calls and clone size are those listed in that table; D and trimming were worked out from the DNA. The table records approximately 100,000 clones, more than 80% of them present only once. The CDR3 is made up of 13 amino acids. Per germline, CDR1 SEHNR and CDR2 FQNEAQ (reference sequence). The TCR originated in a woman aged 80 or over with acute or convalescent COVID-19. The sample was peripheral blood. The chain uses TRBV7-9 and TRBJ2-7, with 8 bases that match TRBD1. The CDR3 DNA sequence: TGTGCCAGCAGCGCCATCCCCCAGCAGGGGGCCTCCTTC. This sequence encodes CASSAIPQQGASF.